This TCR beta chain appears in the sequencing data of a study of post-analysis software for immune sequencing data. The CDR3 is 15 amino acids. The germline V gene has CDR1 SEHNR and CDR2 FQNEAQ (reference sequence). Trimming shortened V by 1 base and J by 6 bases, and 15 bases separated the two germline ends. The TCR beta cDNA libraries contained unique molecular identifiers. Researchers reported 520,000 or so cDNA molecules coming from approximately 1 to 10 million T cells. From the PCR reads, TCRdb called clonotypes with MiXCR, one entry per CDR3 protein. Altogether fewer than 900,000 distinct CDR3 sequences are present, 46% being singletons, with the ten largest covering roughly 4.9%. A few counts support this clonotype. Its antigen is unidentified. The study's findings and limits: Normalized Chao1 diversity was significantly reduced in patients versus controls. Same-batch preparations were strongly co-clustered by F measure. In patients, TRBV5-6, TRBV5-1 and TRBV20-1 belonged to four or five TRBV segments found more frequently than in controls.

Sequenced: blood. The clonotype was recovered from a girl aged 10 to 17 with multiple sclerosis. The chain carries TRBV7-9 and TRBJ1-2, with no clear D. CDR3 sequence reads: CASSLDGRLTHGYTF. CDR3 DNA sequence: TGTGCCAGCAGCTTAGATGGGCGGTTAACTCATGGCTACACCTTC.